These 30 T cell receptor beta chains came from one sample sequenced in a study of blood T cell repertoires in COVID-19. The repertoire was sequenced with immunoSEQ multiplex PCR; TCRdb's copy has only in-frame clones and lacks some. This table holds 200,000 to 250,000 clones, 86% found once. Sequenced: PBMCs or T cells enriched from blood (not recorded which). The receptors here all came from a woman aged 40-49 years with acute COVID-19.

This chain links TRBV7-9 with TRBJ2-2, with 8 bases lining up with TRBD1. The CDR3 covers 15 residues. V shed 7 bases, J shed 6 bases, and the junction held 10 bases outside the gene matches. CDR1 SEHNR and CDR2 FQNEAQ come from the germline V gene (reference sequence). The DNA of the CDR3 is TGTGCCAGCATCACCCACAGGGGGTCCCCCGGGGAGCTGTTTTTT. It encodes CASITHRGSPGELFF.

The chain recombines TRBV15 with TRBJ1-2, with a weak D call TRBD1 (5 bases). The CDR3 is made up of 16 amino acids. The V end was cut by 0 bases, the J end by 8 bases, with 19 bases between. Germline values: CDR1 LNHNV, CDR2 YYDKDF (reference sequence). The DNA of the CDR3 is TGTGCCACCAGCAGAGAAGGTTCAGGGCGAAAGGACGGCTACACCTTC. Its translation is CATSREGSGRKDGYTF.

This clone was seen more than once but under ten times. This chain uses TRBV2 with TRBJ2-7, with D hard to call. The CDR3 totals 12 residues. Germline lookup yields CDR1 SNHLY and CDR2 FYNNEI. The germline V and J ends were trimmed by 6 bases and 1 base, with 7 bases remaining between them. The CDR3 loop reads CASRADSYEQYF. The CDR3 nucleotides read TGTGCCAGCAGAGCTGATTCCTACGAGCAGTACTTC.

On this clone itself: An end of the junction differs from the germline gene, which may be a read error. This sequence joins TRBV7-7 and TRBJ2-5; no firm D call. The CDR3 covers 15 residues. Germline V gene data show CDR1 as SSHAT and CDR2 as FNYEAQ (reference sequence). CDR3 amino acids: CASSLGASIQETQYF. The DNA of the CDR3 is TGTGCTAGCAGCTTAGGTGCTAGTATTCAAGAGACCCAGTACTTC. The full variable domain, with the rest looked up from reference TRBV7-7 and TRBJ2-5, is GAGVSQSPRYKVTKRGQDVTLRCDPISSHATLYWYQQALGQGPEFLTYFNYEAQPDKSGLPSDRFSAERPEGSISTLTIQRTEQRDSAMYRCASSLGASIQETQYFGPGTRLLVL.

The CDR3 spells CASRSKPYEQYF. DNA for the CDR3: TGTGCCAGCAGATCCAAGCCCTACGAGCAGTACTTC. The chain employs TRBV28 and TRBJ2-7, with D unclear. The CDR3 covers 12 residues. Germline assignment: CDR1 MDHEN and CDR2 SYDVKM. V shed 6 bases and J shed 2 bases, with 8 bases lying between them.

V and J are TRBV19 and TRBJ1-5, with TRBD1 matching 7 bases. Germline V CDR1 and CDR2: LNHDA, SQIVND (reference sequence). This CDR3 region has 17 residues. V was clipped by 0 bases and J by 4 bases; unmatched bases: 9. This CDR3 reads CASSIDPGTDLNQPQHF. DNA for the CDR3: TGTGCCAGTAGTATAGATCCGGGGACAGACCTAAATCAGCCCCAGCATTTT.

The chain joins TRBV19 to TRBJ1-1; D is ambiguous. The length of the CDR3 is 13 residues. Trimming shortened V by 5 bases and J by 0 bases, and 7 bases separated the two germline ends. The germline CDR1 and CDR2 sequences are LNHDA and SQIVND (reference sequence). The CDR3 sequence: CASSHQMNTEAFF. The CDR3 nucleotides are TGTGCCAGTAGTCACCAGATGAACACTGAAGCTTTCTTT.

This chain joins TRBV4-1 and TRBJ1-5; D might be TRBD1 (5 bases). Germline CDR1 and CDR2: MGHRA and YSYEKL. The CDR3 sequence is 14 residues long. V was trimmed by 2 bases and J by 5 bases, leaving 10 bases between them. The DNA for the CDR3 is TGCGCCAGCAGCCAAACGCCGGGGGATCAGCCCCAGCATTTT. This encodes CASSQTPGDQPQHF.

The V call is TRBV20-1, the J call TRBJ1-5, with a possible D match to TRBD1 (5 bases). Germline V gene data show CDR1 as DFQATT and CDR2 as SNEGSKA (reference sequence). The CDR3 consists of 14 residues. Between the trimmed V and J ends, which lost 4 bases and 0 bases, there was a span of 10 bases. The CDR3 reads CSATDSYSNQPQHF. CDR3 sequence (DNA): TGCAGTGCTACTGACAGTTATAGCAATCAGCCCCAGCATTTT.

The rearrangement joins TRBV14 to TRBJ1-1; 9 bases fit TRBD1. V shed 2 bases, J shed 2 bases, and the junction held 9 bases outside the gene matches. Germline V gene lookup returns CDR1 SGHDN and CDR2 FVKESK. The CDR3 is 17 amino acids. CDR3 in amino acids: CASSQLGQGILNTEAFF. The CDR3, as DNA: TGTGCCAGCAGCCAACTGGGACAGGGAATCCTAAACACTGAAGCTTTCTTT.

V and J are TRBV29-1 and TRBJ2-2; maybe TRBD2 (7 bases). Per the germline V gene, CDR1 is SQVTM and CDR2 is ANQGSEA. Trimming cost V 5 bases and J 5 bases, with 18 bases left between them. The CDR3 contains 15 residues. Here the CDR3 DNA reads TGCAGCGTTCGCGGGGGCAGGTCTGGGACCGGGGAGCTGTTTTTT. It yields the protein CSVRGGRSGTGELFF.

The chain carries TRBV27 and TRBJ1-6; D may be TRBD1 (6 bases). In germline, CDR1 is MNHEY, CDR2 SMNVEV (reference sequence). Trimming stripped 6 bases from V and 10 bases from J, with 13 bases between. The CDR3 is made up of 13 amino acids. The CDR3 coding sequence is TGTGCCAGCAGCTACACAGGGTCCTCACCCCTCCACTTT. Translated: CASSYTGSSPLHF.

This clone has a count of ten or more. This sequence joins TRBV7-9 and TRBJ2-3, with 9 bases matching TRBD1. The CDR3 is made up of 16 amino acids. Germline assignment: CDR1 SEHNR and CDR2 FQNEAQ (reference sequence). V was clipped by 4 bases and J by 4 bases; unmatched bases: 9. The CDR3 here is CASSSRDRDRADTQYF. The CDR3 DNA follows: TGTGCCAGCAGCTCCCGGGACAGGGATCGTGCAGATACGCAGTATTTT.

The V and J genes are TRBV9 and TRBJ1-1, with D maybe TRBD1 (5 bases). Trimming pared 3 bases from V and 6 bases from J, leaving 12 bases between. The CDR3 sequence is 13 residues long. Germline CDR1 is SGDLS and CDR2 is YYNGEE. The CDR3 sequence is CASSAGGASEAFF. CDR3 bases: TGTGCCAGCAGCGCCGGGGGAGCGTCTGAAGCTTTCTTT.

This chain links TRBV27 with TRBJ1-5, with unresolved D. The V gene lost 1 base and the J gene lost 5 bases, with 15 bases spanning the gap. Germline CDR1 reads MNHEY; CDR2 reads SMNVEV (reference sequence). The CDR3 is made up of 16 amino acids. The CDR3 DNA follows: TGTGCCAGCAGTTTATTCTCGAACGAGGGATATCAGCCCCAGCATTTT. This translates into CASSLFSNEGYQPQHF.

V is TRBV18 and J is TRBJ1-1, with unresolved D. The CDR3 covers 14 residues. Germline V CDR1 and CDR2: KGHSH, LQKENI. Trimming cost V 3 bases and J 2 bases, with 10 bases left between them. The chain's CDR3 is CASSPQQTNTEAFF. The DNA of the CDR3 is TGTGCCAGCTCACCCCAGCAGACTAACACTGAAGCTTTCTTT.

This chain links TRBV4-1 with TRBJ2-2, with TRBD1 matching 8 bases. The germline gives CDR1 MGHRA, CDR2 YSYEKL. The CDR3 spans 14 residues. Losses at the gene ends were 4 bases for V and 5 bases for J; bases not matched to a gene: 3. The CDR3 DNA reads as TGCGCCAGCAGCCGGGACAGGTTTACCGGGGAGCTGTTTTTT. It specifies CASSRDRFTGELFF.

The V and J genes are TRBV6-5 and TRBJ2-7, with 7 bases identical to TRBD1. V shed 5 bases, J shed 6 bases, and the junction held 13 bases outside the gene matches. The CDR3 sequence is 15 residues long. The germline V gene has CDR1 MNHEY and CDR2 SVGAGI. The CDR3 DNA reads TGTGCCAGCAGTAAACAGGGGTCCGTGGTTCGCGAGCAGTACGTC. Translated, it gives CASSKQGSVVREQYV.

The chain employs TRBV5-1 and TRBJ1-4; D possibly corresponds to TRBD1 (5 bases). Germline lookup yields CDR1 SGHRS and CDR2 YFSETQ. Between the trimmed V and J ends, which lost 0 bases and 7 bases, there was a span of 13 bases. CDR3 size: 15 residues. The CDR3 nucleotides read TGCGCCAGCAGCTTGGCTAACCAGGGTGGTGAAAAACTGTTTTTT. Its translation: CASSLANQGGEKLFF.

The V and J genes are TRBV19 and TRBJ1-2; 8 bases match TRBD1. CDR3 length: 15 residues. Losses at the gene ends were 1 base for V and 4 bases for J; bases not matched to a gene: 5. Looked up from germline, CDR1 is LNHDA and CDR2 is SQIVND (reference sequence). The CDR3 loop reads CASSIGTGTGYGYTF. The DNA of the CDR3 is TGTGCCAGTAGTATAGGGACAGGGACAGGCTATGGCTACACCTTC.

The chain carries TRBV6-2 or TRBV6-3 and TRBJ2-6; D is ambiguous. Trimming left V 4 bases short and J 4 bases short, with 11 bases between. There are 15 residues in the CDR3. From germline, CDR1 is MNHEY and CDR2 SVGEGT. CDR3 amino acids: CASSSHMSGANVLTF. DNA of the CDR3: TGTGCCAGCAGTTCCCACATGTCAGGGGCCAACGTCCTGACTTTC.

CDR3 amino acids: CASRAPSGGATDTQYF. The CDR3 DNA follows: TGTGCCAGCAGGGCACCTAGCGGGGGGGCCACAGATACGCAGTATTTT. The rearrangement uses TRBV2 and TRBJ2-3; TRBD2 matches 12 bases. The CDR3 contains 16 residues. The V and J ends lost 6 bases and 2 bases, in that order; junction bases with no gene match: 6. From germline, CDR1 is SNHLY and CDR2 FYNNEI.

The V gene is TRBV28, the J gene TRBJ1-1, with D uncertain. The CDR3 totals 14 residues. Trimming removed 6 bases from V and 4 bases from J, with 15 bases in between. Germline V gene lookup returns CDR1 MDHEN and CDR2 SYDVKM. The CDR3 region is CASSLVRLGTEAFF. CDR3 bases: TGTGCCAGCAGCCTTGTGAGGCTGGGCACTGAAGCTTTCTTT. The whole variable domain, remainder taken from reference TRBV28 and TRBJ1-1, is DVKVTQSSRYLVKRTGEKVFLECVQDMDHENMFWYRQDPGLGLRLIYFSYDVKMKEKGDIPEGYSVSREKKERFSLILESASTNQTSMYLCASSLVRLGTEAFFGQGTRLTVV.

This chain uses TRBV5-1 with TRBJ2-7, with 7 bases identical to TRBD1. The CDR3 is 17 amino acids. Germline V gene sequence: CDR1 SGHRS, CDR2 YFSETQ. With 4 bases clipped from V and 6 bases from J, the junction kept 19 bases outside the gene matches. This CDR3 reads CASSICPGQLPCGEQYF. For the CDR3, the DNA is TGCGCCAGCAGCATCTGCCCGGGACAGCTTCCTTGCGGCGAGCAGTACTTC. The variable domain in full, with the rest retrieved from reference TRBV5-1 and TRBJ2-7, is KAGVTQTPRYLIKTRGQQVTLSCSPISGHRSVSWYQQTPGQGLQFLFEYFSETQRNKGNFPGRFSGRQFSNSRSEMNVSTLELGDSALYLCASSICPGQLPCGEQYFGPGTRLTVT.

This clone was recorded once. The chain links TRBV5-1 to TRBJ2-3, with 9 bases that match TRBD1. Germline values: CDR1 SGHRS, CDR2 YFSETQ. The CDR3 contains 16 residues. V dropped 2 bases and J dropped 3; count of bases not matched to a gene: 7. CDR3 loop: CASSFPPGQGTDTQYF. CDR3 bases: TGCGCCAGCAGCTTTCCACCGGGACAGGGAACAGATACGCAGTATTTT.

This clone was seen more than once but under ten times. CDR3 loop: CASSLGTGQGYGYTF. The CDR3 DNA follows: TGTGCCAGCAGCCTGGGGACAGGGCAGGGCTATGGCTACACCTTC. J is TRBJ1-2 and V is TRBV27, with 9 nucleotides matching TRBD1. With V trimmed by 6 bases and J by 4 bases, 9 bases remained unmatched. This CDR3 has 15 amino acids. Germline-derived CDR1 and CDR2 are MNHEY and SMNVEV (reference sequence).

The CDR3 loop is CASSEAGTAPGELFF. CDR3 coding DNA: TGTGCCAGCAGTGAAGCGGGGACAGCCCCCGGGGAGCTGTTTTTT. The J gene is TRBJ2-2, the V gene TRBV2; 7 nucleotides match TRBD1. Trimming removed 0 bases from V and 6 bases from J; junction bases left unmatched: 4. Looked up from germline, CDR1 is SNHLY and CDR2 is FYNNEI. The CDR3 loop spans 15 amino acids. The entire variable domain, with the rest obtained from reference TRBV2 and TRBJ2-2, is as follows: EPEVTQTPSHQVTQMGQEVILRCVPISNHLYFYWYRQILGQKVEFLVSFYNNEISEKSEIFDDQFSVERPDGSNFTLKIRSTKLEDSAMYFCASSEAGTAPGELFFGEGSRLTVL.

In this sample, this clone turned up once. The genes are TRBV10-2 and TRBJ2-3, with 10 bases that match TRBD2. This CDR3 contains 18 residues. V was clipped by 0 bases and J by 4 bases; unmatched bases: 10. The germline V gene has CDR1 WSHSY and CDR2 SAAADI. The CDR3 bases are TGCGCCAGCAGTGAGTCGACACCGGGACTAGCGTTCTCAGATACGCAGTATTTT. Amino acid sequence: CASSESTPGLAFSDTQYF.

The gene calls are TRBV18 and TRBJ1-5, with D unclear. CDR1 KGHSH and CDR2 LQKENI come from the germline V gene. The CDR3 is 15 residues long. V was cut by 6 bases and J by 3 bases, with 15 bases left in between. The CDR3 coding sequence is TGTGCCAGCTCCCTGAGCGGCAGCAACAATCAGCCCCAGCATTTT. Residues: CASSLSGSNNQPQHF. The complete variable domain, with remaining parts taken from reference TRBV18 and TRBJ1-5, reads NAGVMQNPRHLVRRRGQEARLRCSPMKGHSHVYWYRQLPEEGLKFMVYLQKENIIDESGMPKERFSAEFPKEGPSILRIQQVVRGDSAAYFCASSLSGSNNQPQHFGDGTRLSIL.

This clone has a single count. The chain is built from TRBV7-6 and TRBJ1-3; D is unresolved. Germline V gene lookup returns CDR1 SGHVS and CDR2 FNYEAQ. V gave up 4 bases and J gave up 0 bases, with 7 bases separating them. CDR3 length: 14 amino acids. This CDR3 reads CASSSLASGNTIYF. As DNA, the CDR3 is TGTGCCAGCAGCTCGTTAGCCTCTGGAAACACCATATATTTT.